This paragraph covers one T cell receptor beta chain sequence. Its antigen remains unknown. This sample was included in a study of vaccination and CD4 T cells after COVID-19. The Oncomine TCR Beta short-read assay was applied to DNA of cultured CD4+ T cells. One entry per CDR3 protein results from TCRdb running MiXCR on the PCR reads. The sample records about 5,600 distinct CDR3 sequences, 35% to 50% being singletons. Treatment given: approximately nine-day PBMC culture with coronavirus spike peptide pools or control peptides (ViraFEST assay). These CD4+ T cells came from an unexposed donor, sampled before the COVID-19 pandemic (2011-2018). The CDR3 contains 14 residues. V trimming: 1 base; J trimming: 4 bases; junction bases outside the gene matches: 5. In germline, CDR1 is DFQATT, CDR2 SNEGSKA (reference sequence).

The receptor's source is a human donor in good health. V usage is TRBV20-1 and J usage is TRBJ1-2; 8 bases are a match to TRBD1. The specimen sequenced was CD4+ T cells from blood, cultured in vitro. Here the CDR3 DNA reads TGCAGTGCTAGAGTGACAGGGGCTCCCTATGGCTACACCTTC. Its protein product is CSARVTGAPYGYTF.